Each of the 16 T cell receptor beta chains below was sequenced from the same sample in a study of blood T cell repertoires in COVID-19. Profiled with immunoSEQ multiplex PCR; TCRdb holds only in-frame clones, not every one. The sample consists of roughly 360,000 clones, around 87% of them appearing once. The sample was PBMCs or T cells enriched from blood (not recorded which). The origin of the receptors is a man aged 25 to 40 who had recovered from COVID-19.

The chain couples TRBV13 to TRBJ2-1, with D perhaps TRBD1 (5 bases). This CDR3 spans 15 amino acids. CDR1 PRHDT and CDR2 FYEKMQ come from the germline V gene (reference sequence). V was clipped by 0 bases and J by 2 bases, with 8 bases between them. CDR3 sequence: CASSLGGVPYNEQFF. The CDR3 nucleotides read TGTGCCAGCAGCTTAGGAGGGGTACCCTACAATGAGCAGTTCTTC.

V gene TRBV5-6 combines with J gene TRBJ2-2, with unresolved D. The CDR3 is 14 residues long. Germline assignment: CDR1 SGHDT and CDR2 YYEEEE. Between the trimmed V and J ends, which lost 0 bases and 4 bases, there was a span of 7 bases. For the CDR3, the DNA is TGTGCCAGCAGCTTGGACTCTTTCACCGGGGAGCTGTTTTTT. Translated, it gives CASSLDSFTGELFF.

This clone was observed a few times. The CDR3 DNA is TGTGCCAGCACCAAAGGGGACTGGGATTCACCCCTCCACTTT. This codes for CASTKGDWDSPLHF. The chain has TRBV2 and TRBJ1-6, with a weak D call TRBD1 (5 bases). Germline CDR1 reads SNHLY; CDR2 reads FYNNEI. Between the trimmed V and J ends, which lost 7 bases and 8 bases, there was a span of 15 bases. The CDR3 contains 14 residues.

This sequence joins TRBV18 and TRBJ2-3, with D perhaps TRBD1 (6 bases). Germline CDR1 KGHSH, CDR2 LQKENI. The CDR3 runs to 15 residues. V lost 3 bases and J lost 1, with 11 bases in between. CDR3 region: CASSPQGWGTDTQYF. In DNA form, the CDR3 reads TGTGCCAGCTCACCCCAGGGGTGGGGCACAGATACGCAGTATTTT. Looking up the rest from reference TRBV18 and TRBJ2-3 gives the full variable domain: NAGVMQNPRHLVRRRGQEARLRCSPMKGHSHVYWYRQLPEEGLKFMVYLQKENIIDESGMPKERFSAEFPKEGPSILRIQQVVRGDSAAYFCASSPQGWGTDTQYFGPGTRLTVL.

This clone was seen just once. This chain links TRBV7-6 with TRBJ2-3; D perhaps matches TRBD2 (5 bases). Germline V CDR1 and CDR2: SGHVS, FNYEAQ. V lost 0 bases, J lost 6 bases, and 13 bases lay in between. This CDR3 has 15 residues. The CDR3 here is CASSLAAAGVDTQYF. For the CDR3, the DNA is TGTGCCAGCAGCTTAGCGGCGGCCGGGGTTGATACGCAGTATTTT. Filled out from reference TRBV7-6 and TRBJ2-3, the complete variable domain reads GAGVSQSPRYKVTKRGQDVALRCDPISGHVSLYWYRQALGQGPEFLTYFNYEAQQDKSGLPNDRFSAERPEGSISTLTIQRTEQRDSAMYRCASSLAAAGVDTQYFGPGTRLTVL.

Only a few counts were recorded for this clone. The V call is TRBV3-1 (or the pseudogene TRBV3-2), the J call TRBJ1-2; maybe TRBD1 (5 bases). This CDR3 comprises 13 residues. V dropped 1 base and J dropped 2 bases, with 5 bases sitting between them. CDR1 and CDR2 (germline): LGHDT, YNNKEL (reference sequence). CDR3 region: CASSQGQNYGYTF. The CDR3 region has the DNA TGTGCCAGCAGCCAAGGACAGAACTATGGCTACACCTTC.

This chain uses TRBV6-5 with TRBJ2-5, with 7 positions matching TRBD1. Germline lookup yields CDR1 MNHEY and CDR2 SVGAGI. The V and J ends lost 4 bases and 3 bases, in that order; junction bases with no gene match: 5. CDR3 length: 14 residues. CDR3 sequence reads: CASSSPTGKETQYF. The CDR3 region has the DNA TGTGCCAGCAGTTCCCCGACAGGGAAAGAGACCCAGTACTTC.

This clone came up once. The J gene is TRBJ2-3, the V gene TRBV30; D unresolved. Germline CDR1 reads GTSNPN; CDR2 reads SVGIG (reference sequence). Trimming took off 0 bases at V and 9 bases at J, with 13 bases between the two ends. The CDR3 totals 13 residues. Written as DNA, the CDR3 is TGTGCCTGGAGTGTAGGCAGTCTGCGGACGCAGTATTTT. Translation: CAWSVGSLRTQYF.

The J gene is TRBJ2-3, the V gene TRBV9, with a possible D match to TRBD2 (5 bases). V was cut by 4 bases and J by 4 bases, with 13 bases left in between. This CDR3 comprises 14 residues. Germline lookup yields CDR1 SGDLS and CDR2 YYNGEE. The CDR3 DNA reads as TGTGCCAGCAGCCCTCCTAGCAGGCCAGATACGCAGTATTTT. Its protein product is CASSPPSRPDTQYF.

This rearrangement joins TRBV4-3 to TRBJ2-5; D is ambiguous. Trimming pared 0 bases from V and 1 base from J, leaving 6 bases between. CDR1 is LGHNA, CDR2 YSLEER, per germline. This CDR3 contains 14 residues. The CDR3 sequence is CASSQDNSQETQYF. As DNA, the CDR3 is TGCGCCAGCAGCCAAGATAACAGCCAAGAGACCCAGTACTTC.

The rearrangement uses TRBV10-3 and TRBJ1-1; D might be TRBD1 (5 bases). The V gene lost 7 bases and the J gene lost 1 base, with 16 bases spanning the gap. The CDR3 length is 15 residues. Germline CDR1 is ENHRY and CDR2 is SYGVKD. The CDR3 sequence: CAIKNGGTENTEAFF. The CDR3, as DNA: TGTGCCATCAAAAATGGGGGGACGGAGAACACTGAAGCTTTCTTT.

The chain links TRBV2 to TRBJ2-2; TRBD2 might be the D (7 bases). Trimming shortened V by 6 bases and J by 0 bases, and 11 bases separated the two germline ends. The V gene's germline CDR1 is SNHLY and CDR2 FYNNEI. CDR3 length: 15 amino acids. CDR3 coding DNA: TGTGCCAGCAGAGGGGGGGTGACGAACACCGGGGAGCTGTTTTTT. Encoded protein: CASRGGVTNTGELFF.

The chain joins TRBV9 to TRBJ1-5, with TRBD1 matching over 9 bases. The V and J ends lost 4 bases and 6 bases, in that order; junction bases with no gene match: 5. Per the germline V gene, CDR1 is SGDLS and CDR2 is YYNGEE. The CDR3 spans 14 residues. In DNA, the CDR3 is TGTGCCAGCAGCTTGACAGGGGGTGGTCAGCCCCAGCATTTT. It specifies CASSLTGGGQPQHF.

V gene TRBV7-9 combines with J gene TRBJ2-2; a weak D match, TRBD1 (6 bases). Trimming left V 5 bases short and J 4 bases short, with 11 bases between. The CDR3 loop spans 14 amino acids. Germline CDR1 SEHNR, CDR2 FQNEAQ (reference sequence). The CDR3 sequence: CASSLQGVTGELFF. In nucleotides, the CDR3 is TGTGCCAGCAGCCTACAGGGTGTCACCGGGGAGCTGTTTTTT.

The V and J genes are TRBV29-1 and TRBJ2-5; 7 nucleotides agree with TRBD2. Germline V gene lookup returns CDR1 SQVTM and CDR2 ANQGSEA. The CDR3 runs to 16 residues. V shed 8 bases, J shed 3 bases, and the junction held 18 bases outside the gene matches. CDR3 protein: CSLYGLSVRGEETQYF. CDR3 in DNA: TGCAGCTTATACGGCCTATCTGTACGGGGGGAAGAGACCCAGTACTTC.

This sequence joins TRBV12-5 and TRBJ2-1, with D perhaps TRBD1 (6 bases). This CDR3 region has 15 residues. Trimming took off 0 bases at V and 7 bases at J, with 13 bases between the two ends. CDR1 and CDR2 from the germline V gene are LGHNT and FRNRAP. CDR3 region: CASGLVLGHPNEQFF. CDR3 nucleotide sequence: TGTGCTAGTGGTTTGGTACTGGGACACCCAAATGAGCAGTTCTTC.